The text below deals with one TCR beta chain. Antigen unknown. Trimming at V came to 6 bases and at J to 5 bases, leaving 15 bases not matched to a gene. The germline V gene has CDR1 SNHLY and CDR2 FYNNEI. The CDR3 runs to 16 residues. Produced via immunoSEQ multiplex PCR; TCRdb's table is partial and in-frame only. The sample yields some 90,000 clones, around 96% seen once. This entry belongs to a study of cytomegalovirus exposure and HLA in healthy donors. Study-level points and caveats: TCR sequences were mostly rare, though some public TCRs occurred in many donors. In vitro experiments confirmed that three CMV-associated chains were specific for CMV antigens.

Sequenced input: PBMCs. The V gene is TRBV2, the J gene TRBJ2-7; TRBD2 aligns across 8 bases. The source of this sequence is a man between 18 and 29 years old in good health and CMV-seronegative. The CDR3 nucleotides are TGTGCCAGCAGGGGCTGGGCGGGAGGAGTTCGGGACGAGCAGTACGTC. Translating it yields CASRGWAGGVRDEQYV.